This T cell receptor (beta chain) was observed in a study of vaccination effects on CD4 cells after COVID-19. Sequencing was performed with immunoSEQ multiplex PCR; in TCRdb, only in-frame clones are kept and a portion is missing. The repertoire includes roughly 30,000 clones, around 75% of them detected once, and 5.5% to 8.5% sits in the top ten. Isolating CD4+ T cells followed approximately nine days of culture. Convalescent patients had PCR-confirmed SARS-CoV-2 infection between March and December 2020. The cohort was immunized with two doses of either the BNT162b2 or mRNA-1273 vaccine. In regard to this clone: What it binds is not known.

From germline, CDR1 is LNHDA and CDR2 SQIVND (reference sequence). The V segment lost 5 bases and the J segment 6 bases; nucleotides outside the gene matches: 9. The CDR3 consists of 15 residues. This rearrangement joins TRBV19 to TRBJ2-2; 7 positions match TRBD2. Sequences were derived from CD4+ T cells from PBMCs cultured without peptide, sampled after COVID-19 vaccination. The clonotype comes from a human donor who had a prior SARS-CoV-2 infection. DNA for the CDR3: TGTGCCAGTAGTCCCCGGGGAGGGGCGGCCGGGGAGCTGTTTTTT. This encodes CASSPRGGAAGELFF. Full variable domain (rest looked up from reference TRBV19 and TRBJ2-2): DGGITQSPKYLFRKEGQNVTLSCEQNLNHDAMYWYRQDPGQGLRLIYYSQIVNDFQKGDIAEGYSVSREKKESFPLTVTSAQKNPTAFYLCASSPRGGAAGELFFGEGSRLTVL.